These 12 T cell receptor beta chains were sequenced from one sample in a study of lymphopenia after photon versus proton radiotherapy. Assay: immunoSEQ multiplex PCR; the TCRdb copy retains only in-frame clones and omits some. The data contain 60,000 or so clones, 86% of them singletons. The sequencing used peripheral blood, collected from a patient treated with photon-based radiotherapy. Receptor source: a man aged 35-49 years with gastric cancer.

The chain joins TRBV6-1 to TRBJ2-7, with 11 positions matching TRBD1. Per germline, CDR1 MNHNS and CDR2 SASEGT. The length of the CDR3 is 15 residues. The CDR3 loop is CASGRAGTGGIFSFV. DNA of the CDR3: TGTGCCAGCGGCCGGGCCGGGACAGGGGGGATATTCTCGTTCGTC.

The CDR3, as DNA: TGCGCCAGCAGCTTGCTCAGTCCGAACACTGAAGCTTTCTTT. Translated: CASSLLSPNTEAFF. This rearrangement joins TRBV5-1 to TRBJ1-1; D is unclear. V lost 1 base and J 1 base, leaving 8 bases between the germline ends. Per germline, CDR1 SGHRS and CDR2 YFSETQ. This CDR3 has 14 amino acids.

The J gene is TRBJ1-5, the V gene TRBV7-9; 9 nucleotides align to TRBD1. The V segment lost 3 bases and the J segment 5 bases; nucleotides outside the gene matches: 8. Germline assignment: CDR1 SEHNR and CDR2 FQNEAQ (reference sequence). The CDR3 extends over 16 amino acids. CDR3 nucleotide sequence: TGTGCCAGCAGCTTTTCGGGACAGGGCCCGCATCAGCCCCAGCATTTT. Translated: CASSFSGQGPHQPQHF.

The chain joins TRBV2 to TRBJ2-7; no definite D call. There are 13 residues in the CDR3. Trimming took off 10 bases at V and 4 bases at J, with 17 bases between the two ends. Germline loops: CDR1 SNHLY, CDR2 FYNNEI. CDR3 region: CATWEGSHYEQYF. For the CDR3, the DNA is TGTGCCACCTGGGAAGGCTCCCATTACGAGCAGTACTTC.

This chain uses TRBV19 with TRBJ1-1, with 12 positions matching TRBD1. Germline values: CDR1 LNHDA, CDR2 SQIVND (reference sequence). This CDR3 region has 17 residues. Trimming removed 5 bases from V and 3 bases from J; junction bases left unmatched: 10. CDR3 region: CASSWTPGQGADTEAFF. Written as DNA, the CDR3 is TGTGCCAGTAGTTGGACTCCGGGACAGGGGGCCGACACTGAAGCTTTCTTT.

The chain links TRBV15 to TRBJ1-4; 10 bases are a match to TRBD1. This CDR3 region has 17 residues. Germline V gives CDR1 LNHNV, CDR2 YYDKDF (reference sequence). J was trimmed by 5 bases and V by 0 bases; bases with no gene match: 6. CDR3 sequence reads: CATSRDRQGASNEKLFF. The CDR3 DNA reads as TGTGCCACCAGCAGAGATCGACAGGGGGCGTCGAATGAAAAACTGTTTTTT.

V and J are TRBV2 and TRBJ2-7; the D gene is possibly TRBD1 (6 bases). Germline values: CDR1 SNHLY, CDR2 FYNNEI. This CDR3 region has 14 residues. Between the trimmed V and J ends, which lost 7 bases and 6 bases, there was a span of 19 bases. In DNA form, the CDR3 reads TGTGCCAGCAAGGGGGTAGGGGGTCTGGTCGAGCAGTACTTC. Protein sequence: CASKGVGGLVEQYF.

V is TRBV7-9 and J is TRBJ1-4; D is unclear. The CDR3 is 17 amino acids. Germline lookup yields CDR1 SEHNR and CDR2 FQNEAQ (reference sequence). V dropped 2 bases and J dropped 0 bases, with 13 bases sitting between them. The CDR3 here is CASSLTGLSTTNEKLFF. The CDR3, as DNA: TGTGCCAGCAGCTTAACGGGTCTGTCTACAACTAATGAAAAACTGTTTTTT. The whole variable domain, filled in from reference TRBV7-9 and TRBJ1-4, reads DTGVSQNPRHKITKRGQNVTFRCDPISEHNRLYWYRQTLGQGPEFLTYFQNEAQLEKSRLLSDRFSAERPKGSFSTLEIQRTEQGDSAMYLCASSLTGLSTTNEKLFFGSGTQLSVL.

The V call is TRBV6-1, the J call TRBJ2-1; a weak D match, TRBD1 (6 bases). The CDR3 contains 13 residues. Trimming removed 7 bases at V and 10 bases at J, with 17 bases between. Germline CDR1 and CDR2: MNHNS and SASEGT. Here the CDR3 DNA reads TGTGCCAGCATGCGAACAGGGTTGGGGGAGCAGTTCTTC. Translated: CASMRTGLGEQFF.

V is TRBV16 and J is TRBJ2-5; 8 positions match TRBD2. This CDR3 is 13 amino acids long. V gave up 8 bases and J gave up 5 bases; unmatched junction bases: 7. Per germline, CDR1 KGHSY and CDR2 FQNENV. CDR3 residues: CASRSGLAETQYF. The CDR3 nucleotides read TGTGCCAGCCGCAGCGGACTAGCTGAGACCCAGTACTTC.

V and J are TRBV19 and TRBJ2-7, with TRBD2 identical over 12 bases. V trimming: 5 bases; J trimming: 3 bases; junction bases outside the gene matches: 5. Germline assignment: CDR1 LNHDA and CDR2 SQIVND (reference sequence). This CDR3 is built from 15 residues. The CDR3 reads CASSPGLAGIYEQYF. CDR3 bases: TGTGCCAGTAGTCCCGGACTAGCGGGGATCTACGAGCAGTACTTC.

The chain has TRBV4-3 and TRBJ2-7; 8 nucleotides agree with TRBD1. The CDR3 contains 15 residues. With 4 bases clipped from V and 0 bases from J, the junction kept 5 bases outside the gene matches. CDR1 and CDR2 (germline): LGHNA, YSLEER. Here the CDR3 reads CASSRGTGGSYEQYF. The CDR3 DNA sequence: TGCGCCAGCAGCCGCGGGACAGGCGGCTCCTACGAGCAGTACTTC.